Presented here are 29 T cell receptor beta chains from one specimen sequenced in a study of technical replicates of blood from several donors. Clones were read by immunoSEQ multiplex PCR, and TCRdb kept only the in-frame ones, dropping some. The sample consists of 65,000 to 70,000 clones, around 90% of them appearing once. The sample was PBMCs. The source of these receptors is a human donor in good health. Some clones in this sample may be carry-over from other donors' samples.

The V gene is TRBV5-6, the J gene TRBJ1-6; 11 positions match TRBD1. J lost 10 bases, V lost 4 bases, and 10 bases had no gene match. Germline CDR1 and CDR2: SGHDT and YYEEEE. The CDR3 length is 16 residues. The chain's CDR3 is CASSPGTGGRGSPLHF. For the CDR3, the DNA is TGTGCCAGCAGCCCCGGGACAGGGGGTCGGGGGTCACCCCTCCACTTT.

The CDR3 DNA reads TGTGCCAGTAGTCCGGGACAGACATCGCATGGCTACACCTTC. It is translated as CASSPGQTSHGYTF. V usage is TRBV19 and J usage is TRBJ1-2; 7 positions match TRBD1. The CDR3 extends over 14 amino acids. CDR1 and CDR2 (germline): LNHDA, SQIVND (reference sequence). V lost 5 bases and J lost 6; bases outside the gene matches: 9.

The chain couples TRBV7-8 to TRBJ1-2; D call uncertain. The CDR3 contains 16 residues. Germline lookup yields CDR1 SGHVS and CDR2 FQNEAQ. Trimming pared 1 base from V and 7 bases from J, leaving 19 bases between. Here the CDR3 reads CASSLEPGAFGFGYTF. The CDR3 DNA is TGTGCCAGCAGCTTAGAACCAGGTGCCTTTGGTTTTGGCTACACCTTC.

J is TRBJ2-2 and V is TRBV19; 10 nucleotides agree with TRBD2. V lost 8 bases to trimming and J lost 5 bases; unmatched junction nucleotides: 8. Germline loops: CDR1 LNHDA, CDR2 SQIVND (reference sequence). The CDR3 totals 15 residues. The CDR3 DNA sequence: TGTGCCAGTGCAAGCGGGGGGGCCGGGACCGGGGAGCTGTTTTTT. This translates into CASASGGAGTGELFF.

The chain uses TRBV11-1 and TRBJ2-1; the D gene is possibly TRBD2 (6 bases). Trimming stripped 4 bases from V and 7 bases from J, with 11 bases between. The CDR3 totals 13 residues. Germline V gene sequence: CDR1 SGHAT, CDR2 FQDESV (reference sequence). DNA of the CDR3: TGTGCCAGCAGCTGGCAGGGACTGAATGAGCAGTTCTTC. It specifies CASSWQGLNEQFF. Combining the CDR3 with reference TRBV11-1 and TRBJ2-1 gives the whole variable domain EAEVAQSPRYKITEKSQAVAFWCDPISGHATLYWYRQILGQGPELLVQFQDESVVDDSQLPKDRFSAERLKGVDSTLKIQPAELGDSAMYLCASSWQGLNEQFFGPGTRLTVL.

V gene TRBV6-5 combines with J gene TRBJ2-7, with a weak D call TRBD2 (5 bases). Trimming removed 2 bases from V and 2 bases from J, with 13 bases in between. This CDR3 is built from 15 residues. Per the germline V gene, CDR1 is MNHEY and CDR2 is SVGAGI. CDR3 nucleotide sequence: TGTGCCAGCAGTTACGATGGGTCAGCGGCCTACGAGCAGTACTTC. It is translated as CASSYDGSAAYEQYF.

This sequence joins TRBV5-1 and TRBJ1-3; unclear D gene. The germline V and J ends were trimmed by 1 base and 0 bases, with 5 bases remaining between them. The CDR3 length is 14 residues. The germline V gene encodes CDR1 SGHRS and CDR2 YFSETQ. CDR3 sequence: CASSLRSSGNTIYF. CDR3 nucleotide sequence: TGCGCCAGCAGCTTGAGGAGCTCTGGAAACACCATATATTTT.

V is TRBV4-3 and J is TRBJ2-7; 8 positions agree with TRBD2. The length of the CDR3 is 14 residues. Germline CDR1 reads LGHNA; CDR2 reads YSLEER. The V gene end was trimmed by 0 bases and the J gene end by 3 bases; junction bases not matched to a gene: 1. CDR3 loop: CASSQDAGGYEQYF. CDR3 sequence (DNA): TGCGCCAGCAGCCAAGATGCGGGGGGCTACGAGCAGTACTTC.

This rearrangement joins TRBV7-2 to TRBJ2-7, with unresolved D. This CDR3 has 15 residues. The germline V gene has CDR1 SGHTA and CDR2 FQGNSA. The V end lost 3 bases, the J end lost 3 bases, and 15 bases lay between the germline ends. The CDR3 here is CASSFSSIPLYEQYF. CDR3 in DNA: TGTGCCAGCAGCTTCTCCTCTATCCCCCTCTACGAGCAGTACTTC.

The V gene is TRBV4-1, the J gene TRBJ2-2, with TRBD2 identical over 8 bases. CDR3 length equals 17 residues. Germline values: CDR1 MGHRA, CDR2 YSYEKL. The junction had 6 bases not matched to a gene; V was cut back by 3 bases and J by 0 bases. The CDR3 sequence is CASSHRAGETNTGELFF. The CDR3, as DNA: TGCGCCAGCAGCCATCGAGCGGGAGAAACGAACACCGGGGAGCTGTTTTTT.

The J gene is TRBJ2-5, the V gene TRBV5-5, with 8 positions matching TRBD1. The CDR3 spans 16 residues. V lost 4 bases to trimming and J lost 4 bases; unmatched junction nucleotides: 12. Germline V gene data show CDR1 as SGHKS and CDR2 as YYEKEE (reference sequence). The CDR3 is CASSLTLDRGPETQYF. CDR3 coding DNA: TGTGCCAGCAGCCTAACCCTTGACAGGGGTCCAGAGACCCAGTACTTC.

J is TRBJ1-6 and V is TRBV19; the match to TRBD1 covers 7 bases. Trimming cost V 6 bases and J 3 bases; bases outside gene matches: 8. The CDR3 runs 16 residues. CDR1 LNHDA and CDR2 SQIVND come from the germline V gene (reference sequence). CDR3 bases: TGTGCCAGTAGCTCAACCCGGGACAGCTATAATTCACCCCTCCACTTT. Translating it yields CASSSTRDSYNSPLHF.

The sample holds one count of this clone. The CDR3 sequence: CASSQDLVQGSNQPQHF. In DNA, the CDR3 is TGTGCCAGCAGCCAAGATCTTGTACAGGGCAGCAATCAGCCCCAGCATTTT. V usage is TRBV14 and J usage is TRBJ1-5, with D tentatively TRBD1 (6 bases). Germline CDR1 SGHDN, CDR2 FVKESK. Between the trimmed V and J ends, which lost 0 bases and 1 base, there was a span of 13 bases. The length of the CDR3 is 17 residues. The variable domain in full, completed from reference TRBV14 and TRBJ1-5, reads EAGVTQFPSHSVIEKGQTVTLRCDPISGHDNLYWYRRVMGKEIKFLLHFVKESKQDESGMPNNRFLAERTGGTYSTLKVQPAELEDSGVYFCASSQDLVQGSNQPQHFGDGTRLSIL.

The V and J genes are TRBV10-3 and TRBJ2-7, with TRBD1 matching 9 bases. CDR1 is ENHRY, CDR2 SYGVKD, per germline. This CDR3 is built from 14 residues. V was clipped by 5 bases and J by 6 bases; unmatched bases: 8. CDR3: CAISPGTGKGEQYF. The CDR3 coding sequence is TGTGCCATCAGTCCCGGGACAGGGAAAGGCGAGCAGTACTTC.

The chain has TRBV4-3 and TRBJ2-1; 9 positions agree with TRBD2. CDR3 length equals 15 residues. The V segment lost 0 bases and the J segment 6 bases; nucleotides outside the gene matches: 3. Germline CDR1 LGHNA, CDR2 YSLEER. The CDR3 DNA reads TGCGCCAGCAGCCAAGATGAGCGGGGGGTCAATGAGCAGTTCTTC. Amino acids: CASSQDERGVNEQFF.

This chain uses TRBV11-3 with TRBJ2-2, with TRBD1 identical over 8 bases. V lost 6 bases, J lost 7 bases, and 7 bases stayed unmatched. The V gene's germline CDR1 is SGHNT and CDR2 YENEEA. This CDR3 spans 14 amino acids. The CDR3 sequence is CASSKQGEGGELFF. The CDR3 coding sequence is TGTGCCAGCAGTAAACAGGGGGAAGGCGGGGAGCTGTTTTTT. The variable domain in full, with the rest retrieved from reference TRBV11-3 and TRBJ2-2, is EAGVVQSPRYKIIEKKQPVAFWCNPISGHNTLYWYLQNLGQGPELLIRYENEEAVDDSQLPKDRFSAERLKGVDSTLKIQPAELGDSAVYLCASSKQGEGGELFFGEGSRLTVL.

The genes are TRBV18 and TRBJ1-4; 7 bases line up with TRBD1. J lost 0 bases, V lost 5 bases, and 9 bases had no gene match. CDR3 size: 17 residues. The germline V gene has CDR1 KGHSH and CDR2 LQKENI. The CDR3: CASSGQVRGATNEKLFF. CDR3 DNA: TGTGCCAGCTCAGGACAGGTTAGAGGAGCAACTAATGAAAAACTGTTTTTT.

This chain uses TRBV6-5 with TRBJ2-7, with D possibly TRBD2 on 7 matching bases. The CDR3 covers 16 residues. Trimming pared 2 bases from V and 6 bases from J, leaving 20 bases between. Per the germline V gene, CDR1 is MNHEY and CDR2 is SVGAGI. CDR3 protein: CASSYRSRGASREQYF. The CDR3 DNA reads TGTGCCAGCAGTTACAGAAGTCGGGGGGCGTCCCGCGAGCAGTACTTC.

This clone was found once. V gene TRBV5-8 combines with J gene TRBJ2-5; D is possibly TRBD2 (5 bases). V was cut by 2 bases and J by 4 bases, with 15 bases left in between. The CDR3 loop spans 15 amino acids. Germline lookup yields CDR1 SGHTS and CDR2 YDEGEE. The CDR3, as DNA: TGTGCCAGCAGCTTTGAGGGCAGTGTCGGAGAGACCCAGTACTTC. The encoded protein is CASSFEGSVGETQYF.

The table lists this clone with a few counts. The chain is built from TRBV4-2 and TRBJ1-1, with unresolved D. The CDR3 consists of 15 residues. Germline-derived CDR1 and CDR2 are LGHNA and YNFKEQ. V was trimmed by 1 base and J by 1 base, leaving 10 bases between them. The CDR3 DNA reads TGTGCCAGCAGCCAAGGAGAAGAAAGGAACACTGAAGCTTTCTTT. It yields the protein CASSQGEERNTEAFF.

This clone was seen a single time. The chain couples TRBV11-2 to TRBJ2-1; 8 bases align to TRBD2. V gave up 1 base and J gave up 3 bases; unmatched junction bases: 2. This CDR3 region has 15 residues. CDR1 is SGHAT, CDR2 FQNNGV, per germline. CDR3 residues: CASSLGGGHYNEQFF. As DNA, the CDR3 is TGTGCCAGCAGCTTAGGCGGGGGGCACTACAATGAGCAGTTCTTC.

J is TRBJ2-5 and V is TRBV5-4; possibly TRBD2 for D (7 bases). V lost 4 bases to trimming and J lost 2 bases, with 12 bases between them. CDR1 is SGHNT, CDR2 YYREEE, per germline (reference sequence). The CDR3 length is 14 residues. DNA of the CDR3: TGTGCCAGCAGCGGGGGGGGGCTTCAAGAGACCCAGTACTTC. Protein sequence: CASSGGGLQETQYF. The full variable domain, completed using reference TRBV5-4 and TRBJ2-5, is ETGVTQSPTHLIKTRGQQVTLRCSSQSGHNTVSWYQQALGQGPQFIFQYYREEENGRGNFPPRFSGLQFPNYSSELNVNALELDDSALYLCASSGGGLQETQYFGPGTRLLVL.

The chain is built from TRBV7-9 and TRBJ2-3; 8 bases fit TRBD2. CDR3 size: 15 residues. CDR1 SEHNR and CDR2 FQNEAQ come from the germline V gene (reference sequence). The V gene end was trimmed by 10 bases and the J gene end by 2 bases; junction bases not matched to a gene: 11. CDR3 DNA: TGTGCCACGGGAGCAGTAGCGGGGTACACAGATACGCAGTATTTT. Its translation is CATGAVAGYTDTQYF.

This rearrangement joins TRBV4-3 to TRBJ2-7; D unclear. V was clipped by 0 bases and J by 6 bases, with 15 bases between them. The CDR3 runs to 15 residues. Germline V lookup: CDR1 LGHNA, CDR2 YSLEER. This CDR3 is CASSQERTRLSEQYF. The CDR3 nucleotides read TGCGCCAGCAGCCAAGAGAGAACCAGGTTAAGCGAGCAGTACTTC.

The chain joins TRBV4-3 to TRBJ2-1; TRBD1 might be the D (5 bases). The CDR3 has 16 amino acids. Deletions cut 3 bases from V and 3 bases from J, with 15 bases between. Germline V gene data show CDR1 as LGHNA and CDR2 as YSLEER. This CDR3 reads CASSHLPAGLYNEQFF. The CDR3 DNA follows: TGCGCCAGCAGCCACCTACCGGCAGGGCTCTACAATGAGCAGTTCTTC.

The genes are TRBV6-1 and TRBJ1-1; D gene uncertain. The V gene's germline CDR1 is MNHNS and CDR2 SASEGT. This CDR3 has 14 residues. The V gene lost 1 base and the J gene lost 1 base, with 7 bases spanning the gap. In DNA, the CDR3 is TGTGCCAGCAGTGAAGGTACTAGGAACACTGAAGCTTTCTTT. It encodes CASSEGTRNTEAFF.

This sequence joins TRBV2 and TRBJ2-5; 14 bases fit TRBD2. This CDR3 comprises 15 residues. V gave up 4 bases and J gave up 5 bases; unmatched junction bases: 3. CDR1 is SNHLY and CDR2 is FYNNEI in the germline V gene. This CDR3 is CASSAGTSGGETQYF. As DNA, the CDR3 is TGTGCCAGCAGTGCCGGGACTAGCGGGGGCGAGACCCAGTACTTC.

The chain is built from TRBV5-1 and TRBJ2-5; maybe TRBD2 (6 bases). CDR3 length: 14 residues. V was trimmed by 4 bases and J by 1 base, leaving 11 bases between them. From germline, CDR1 is SGHRS and CDR2 YFSETQ. CDR3 in DNA: TGCGCCAGCAGCGGGACTGGGCGCCAAGAGACCCAGTACTTC. Its protein is CASSGTGRQETQYF. Variable domain in full (rest from reference TRBV5-1 and TRBJ2-5): KAGVTQTPRYLIKTRGQQVTLSCSPISGHRSVSWYQQTPGQGLQFLFEYFSETQRNKGNFPGRFSGRQFSNSRSEMNVSTLELGDSALYLCASSGTGRQETQYFGPGTRLLVL.

The CDR3 reads CASSRSGTTTGELFF. CDR3 in DNA: TGTGCCAGCAGCCGATCCGGGACAACGACCGGGGAGCTGTTTTTT. The chain is built from TRBV6-4 and TRBJ2-2; D is perhaps TRBD1 (6 bases). Per the germline V gene, CDR1 is MRHNA and CDR2 is SNTAGT. The CDR3 runs to 15 residues. With 6 bases removed from V and 5 bases from J, the gap between germline ends came to 16 bases.